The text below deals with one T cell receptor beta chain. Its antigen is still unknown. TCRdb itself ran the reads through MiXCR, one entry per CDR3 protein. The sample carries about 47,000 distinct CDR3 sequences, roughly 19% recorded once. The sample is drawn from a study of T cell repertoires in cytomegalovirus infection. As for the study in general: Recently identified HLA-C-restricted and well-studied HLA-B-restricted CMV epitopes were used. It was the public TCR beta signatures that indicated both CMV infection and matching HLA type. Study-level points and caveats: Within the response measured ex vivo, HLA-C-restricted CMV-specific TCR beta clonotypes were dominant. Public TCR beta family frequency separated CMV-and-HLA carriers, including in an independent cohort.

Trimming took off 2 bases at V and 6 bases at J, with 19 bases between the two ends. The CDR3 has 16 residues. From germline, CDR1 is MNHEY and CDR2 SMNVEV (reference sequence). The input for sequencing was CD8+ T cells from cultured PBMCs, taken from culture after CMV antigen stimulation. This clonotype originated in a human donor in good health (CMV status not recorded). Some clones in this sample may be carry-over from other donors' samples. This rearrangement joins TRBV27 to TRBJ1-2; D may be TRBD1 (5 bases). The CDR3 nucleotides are TGTGCCAGCAGTTTAGTAGCTCCGGGCAGGGACCATGGCTACACCTTC. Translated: CASSLVAPGRDHGYTF.